These 19 T cell receptor beta chains were sequenced from one sample in a study of OX40 agonist ivuxolimab in advanced cancers. Libraries were prepared by immunoSEQ multiplex PCR; TCRdb keeps only in-frame clonotypes and omits some of them. The sample has about 29,000 clones, around nine tenths seen once. This sample comprised CD4+ or CD8+ T cells sorted from blood, obtained in a trial of the OX40 agonist ivuxolimab. The receptors come from an adult with an advanced solid tumor such as melanoma, head and neck, liver or kidney cancer.

The V and J genes are TRBV5-1 and TRBJ2-7; tentative D call: TRBD2 (5 bases). Germline values: CDR1 SGHRS, CDR2 YFSETQ. The CDR3 is made up of 15 amino acids. Trimming took off 4 bases at V and 2 bases at J, with 16 bases between the two ends. The CDR3 coding sequence is TGCGCCAGCAGCCCTGCGAGCGGTCGCACCTACGAGCAGTACTTC. It specifies CASSPASGRTYEQYF.

The chain recombines TRBV5-1 with TRBJ1-1, with 11 bases fitting TRBD1. V dropped 2 bases and J dropped 6; count of bases not matched to a gene: 9. The germline V gene encodes CDR1 SGHRS and CDR2 YFSETQ. The CDR3 sequence is 16 residues long. The CDR3 DNA reads TGCGCCAGCAGCTTTGGACAGGGGGCATCGCGTGCTGAAGCTTTCTTT. Its protein product is CASSFGQGASRAEAFF.

This chain connects TRBV19 to TRBJ2-1, with 8 positions matching TRBD2. CDR3 length equals 15 residues. The V segment lost 5 bases and the J segment 3 bases; nucleotides outside the gene matches: 6. The germline V gene has CDR1 LNHDA and CDR2 SQIVND (reference sequence). The CDR3 here is CASSLLAVNYNEQFF. CDR3 nucleotides: TGTGCCAGTAGTCTACTAGCGGTAAACTACAATGAGCAGTTCTTC.

This clone was counted once. The chain carries TRBV19 and TRBJ1-4; 9 nucleotides line up with TRBD1. The CDR3 has 16 amino acids. Germline V gene sequence: CDR1 LNHDA, CDR2 SQIVND (reference sequence). The V segment lost 4 bases and the J segment 5 bases; nucleotides outside the gene matches: 8. The CDR3 DNA is TGTGCCAGTAGTACCGGAACCGGGACAGGGAATGAAAAACTGTTTTTT. Its translation is CASSTGTGTGNEKLFF.

The V and J genes are TRBV2 and TRBJ2-5, with 7 positions matching TRBD1. Trimming at V came to 6 bases and at J to 4 bases, leaving 5 bases not matched to a gene. Germline V gives CDR1 SNHLY, CDR2 FYNNEI. The CDR3 runs 13 residues. CDR3 amino acids: CASRVDRAETQYF. CDR3 in DNA: TGTGCCAGCAGGGTAGACAGGGCAGAGACCCAGTACTTC.

The chain carries TRBV15 and TRBJ1-2; 9 bases are shared with TRBD1. The CDR3 covers 18 residues. V was pared by 0 bases and J by 0 bases, with 8 bases of the junction left unmatched. From germline, CDR1 is LNHNV and CDR2 YYDKDF (reference sequence). The CDR3 DNA reads as TGTGCCACCAGCAGAGAACTCGGACAGGGGAGTTCTAACTATGGCTACACCTTC. Protein: CATSRELGQGSSNYGYTF.

The chain carries TRBV6-6 and TRBJ2-1; 7 bases are shared with TRBD2. The CDR3 consists of 15 residues. The germline V gene encodes CDR1 MNHNY and CDR2 SVGAGI (reference sequence). V trimming: 0 bases; J trimming: 5 bases; junction bases outside the gene matches: 4. As DNA, the CDR3 is TGTGCCAGCAGTTACTCGGCTAGCGGAAACAATGAGCAGTTCTTC. It translates to CASSYSASGNNEQFF.

The chain joins TRBV7-9 to TRBJ2-1, with TRBD1 as a possible D gene (6 bases). V was trimmed by 5 bases and J by 9 bases, leaving 14 bases between them. The V gene's germline CDR1 is SEHNR and CDR2 FQNEAQ (reference sequence). The CDR3 is made up of 13 amino acids. CDR3 loop: CASSLQQGSEQFF. The CDR3 bases are TGTGCCAGCAGCCTCCAACAGGGTAGTGAGCAGTTCTTC.

This chain connects TRBV6-5 to TRBJ1-1; D remains unclear. Germline V gives CDR1 MNHEY, CDR2 SVGAGI. The V end was cut by 0 bases, the J end by 7 bases, with 6 bases between. CDR3 length: 12 amino acids. This chain's CDR3 is CASSYSGSEAFF. Written as DNA, the CDR3 is TGTGCCAGCAGTTACTCGGGCAGTGAAGCTTTCTTT.

In its sample, this clone was seen a few times. The V and J genes are TRBV7-3 and TRBJ2-7, with D hard to call. Germline loops: CDR1 SGHTA, CDR2 FQGTGA. CDR3 length equals 12 residues. V shed 3 bases and J shed 0 bases, with 3 bases lying between them. CDR3 protein: CASSFDSYEQYF. The DNA of the CDR3 is TGTGCCAGCAGCTTTGACTCCTACGAGCAGTACTTC. Full variable domain (outside the CDR3, taken from reference TRBV7-3 and TRBJ2-7): GAGVSQTPSNKVTEKGKYVELRCDPISGHTALYWYRQSLGQGPEFLIYFQGTGAADDSGLPNDRFFAVRPEGSVSTLKIQRTERGDSAVYLCASSFDSYEQYFGPGTRLTVT.

The J gene is TRBJ2-6, the V gene TRBV7-3, with 7 bases matching TRBD1. Per germline, CDR1 SGHTA and CDR2 FQGTGA. The CDR3 covers 15 residues. V dropped 2 bases and J dropped 2; count of bases not matched to a gene: 0. CDR3 residues: CASSLQGAGANVLTF. The CDR3 DNA follows: TGTGCCAGCAGCTTACAGGGGGCTGGGGCCAACGTCCTGACTTTC.

The chain carries TRBV27 and TRBJ2-3; D call uncertain. V gave up 5 bases and J gave up 6 bases, with 21 bases separating them. The CDR3 extends over 16 amino acids. Germline assignment: CDR1 MNHEY and CDR2 SMNVEV (reference sequence). CDR3 amino acids: CASSLVPGQHYDTQYF. CDR3 DNA: TGTGCCAGCAGTCTGGTACCGGGCCAACACTATGATACGCAGTATTTT.

The CDR3 loop is CASSGQDSGNTIYF. CDR3 in DNA: TGTGCCAGCAGTGGGCAGGACTCTGGAAACACCATATATTTT. This chain joins TRBV2 and TRBJ1-3; no clear D. Germline assignment: CDR1 SNHLY and CDR2 FYNNEI. This CDR3 comprises 14 residues. Trimming shortened V by 4 bases and J by 0 bases, and 7 bases separated the two germline ends. Drawing the rest from reference TRBV2 and TRBJ1-3, the complete variable domain is EPEVTQTPSHQVTQMGQEVILRCVPISNHLYFYWYRQILGQKVEFLVSFYNNEISEKSEIFDDQFSVERPDGSNFTLKIRSTKLEDSAMYFCASSGQDSGNTIYFGEGSWLTVV.

The chain employs TRBV9 and TRBJ2-2; D not resolved. The length of the CDR3 is 15 residues. V was cut by 5 bases and J by 11 bases, with 22 bases left in between. Looked up from germline, CDR1 is SGDLS and CDR2 is YYNGEE. CDR3 in DNA: TGTGCCAGCAGAACCACAAACCACGTGAGTAGAGAGCTGTTTTTT. Its translation is CASRTTNHVSRELFF.

The V and J genes are TRBV10-1 and TRBJ1-2; TRBD1 agrees at 7 bases. Germline CDR1 reads WNHNN; CDR2 reads SYGVQD (reference sequence). The CDR3 is 14 amino acids. V gave up 3 bases and J gave up 8 bases; unmatched junction bases: 9. CDR3 nucleotide sequence: TGCGCCAGCAGTGAACCAACGACAGGGAGCGGCTACACCTTC. It yields the protein CASSEPTTGSGYTF.

The V gene is TRBV27, the J gene TRBJ1-5, with 9 bases fitting TRBD1. In germline, CDR1 is MNHEY, CDR2 SMNVEV (reference sequence). Trimming removed 5 bases from V and 2 bases from J; junction bases left unmatched: 1. CDR3 length: 14 amino acids. The CDR3 DNA reads as TGTGCCAGCAGTACAGGGGGCCGCAATCAGCCCCAGCATTTT. Encoded protein: CASSTGGRNQPQHF.

V gene TRBV7-3 combines with J gene TRBJ2-1; TRBD2 is a possible D gene (5 bases). CDR1 and CDR2 from the germline V gene are SGHTA and FQGTGA. With 5 bases removed from V and 8 bases from J, the gap between germline ends came to 16 bases. The CDR3 is 14 residues long. The CDR3 is CASSPEGRGDEQFF. CDR3 coding DNA: TGTGCCAGCAGCCCCGAGGGCCGGGGAGATGAGCAGTTCTTC.

Here the CDR3 DNA reads TGTGCCAGCAGCCATGGGACAGGAAACACCGGGGAGCTGTTTTTT. Its protein product is CASSHGTGNTGELFF. This chain uses TRBV4-2 with TRBJ2-2, with 8 nucleotides matching TRBD1. CDR1 and CDR2 from the germline V gene are LGHNA and YNFKEQ. This CDR3 has 15 residues. V gave up 3 bases and J gave up 2 bases; unmatched junction bases: 2.

This clone has a single count. The chain recombines TRBV4-1 with TRBJ1-5, with a weak D call TRBD1 (5 bases). Trimming left V 0 bases short and J 4 bases short, with 16 bases between. This CDR3 contains 17 residues. Germline CDR1 MGHRA, CDR2 YSYEKL. The CDR3 here is CASSQDPEGRGNQPQHF. The CDR3 region has the DNA TGCGCCAGCAGCCAAGATCCCGAAGGGAGGGGTAATCAGCCCCAGCATTTT.